The rows below give T cell receptor beta chains drawn from one sample of a study of cytomegalovirus exposure and HLA in healthy donors. The method was immunoSEQ multiplex PCR; TCRdb's version includes in-frame clones alone and lacks a portion of them. The sample yields 150,000 to 180,000 clones, 86% seen once. The sequenced material came from PBMCs. The receptor source for this set is a man aged 18 to 29 in good health and CMV-seropositive. Both conserved end residues are trimmed from each CDR3. The order of the fields is clone size, D gene, V gene, CDR3 protein. The D gene is left open where the match is weak. The listing skips clone size in some rows; elsewhere it reads once, few, many or a size class.

clone size: NA
D gene: NA
V gene: TRBV7-9
CDR3 protein: ASSAGETQY

clone size: NA
D gene: NA
V gene: TRBV5-8
CDR3 protein: ASSSWFGLSNQPQH

clone size: NA
D gene: TRBD1
V gene: TRBV7-8
CDR3 protein: ASNPLTTGDSTNEKLF

clone size: NA
D gene: TRBD1
V gene: TRBV27
CDR3 protein: ASSSGTGGRNEQY

clone size: NA
D gene: TRBD1
V gene: TRBV19
CDR3 protein: ASSRQGWLY

clone size: few
D gene: NA
V gene: TRBV7-3
CDR3 protein: ASSLRLVKDTEAF

clone size: NA
D gene: TRBD2
V gene: TRBV7-8
CDR3 protein: ASSLMGLAGTDTQY

clone size: NA
D gene: TRBD2
V gene: TRBV27
CDR3 protein: ASSWGGMNEQF

clone size: once
D gene: TRBD2
V gene: TRBV2
CDR3 protein: ASGSGGAVDTQY

clone size: NA
D gene: NA
V gene: TRBV6-4
CDR3 protein: ASSSGYGTEAF